The next 16 T cell receptor beta chains were all read from a single sample in a study of CDR3 diversity in severe acne (dated by TCRdb to about 2019). The method was PCR. The reads were generated on an Illumina HiSeq 2000. TCRdb ran its own pipeline on the public reads, namely fastp trimming at Q25 and MiXCR clone calling, and kept in-frame beta chains. Rows matching on CDR3 protein sequence are summarized as one entry with the most common DNA and genes. This sample lists more than 70,000 distinct CDR3 sequences; approximately 49% were detected once. The ten largest clones capture around 10% of the sample. The sequenced sample was blood. All receptors derive from a male donor with severe acne vulgaris.

The chain combines TRBV24-1 with TRBJ1-5; the match to TRBD1 covers 10 bases. V was clipped by 1 base and J by 5 bases; unmatched bases: 10. This CDR3 region has 18 residues. Germline V gene lookup returns CDR1 KGHDR and CDR2 SFDVKD. The CDR3 loop is CATSDFRRDRGRHQPQHF. The DNA of the CDR3 is TGTGCCACCAGTGATTTCCGCCGGGACAGGGGTAGACATCAGCCCCAGCATTTT.

This clonotype was detected only a few times. The chain uses TRBV7-2 and TRBJ2-7; 10 nucleotides align to TRBD2. The CDR3 spans 14 residues. With V trimmed by 2 bases and J by 6 bases, 4 bases remained unmatched. Germline values: CDR1 SGHTA, CDR2 FQGNSA. CDR3 DNA: TGTGCCAGCAGCTTACTAGCGGGAGTGACCGAGCAGTACTTC. Protein: CASSLLAGVTEQYF.

By share, this clonotype ranks as medium-sized. The chain is built from TRBV7-2 and TRBJ2-7; TRBD1 matches at 7 bases. The V gene's germline CDR1 is SGHTA and CDR2 FQGNSA. Trimming removed 6 bases from V and 7 bases from J; junction bases left unmatched: 6. This CDR3 has 12 residues. The CDR3 DNA follows: TGTGCCAGCAGGGGACAGTCTGGTGAGCAGTACTTC. Translation gives CASRGQSGEQYF.

The chain has TRBV5-1 and TRBJ2-5; tentatively, D is TRBD1 (6 bases). The CDR3 is made up of 14 amino acids. Trimming removed 4 bases at V and 5 bases at J, with 15 bases between. Germline CDR1 SGHRS, CDR2 YFSETQ. The CDR3: CASSTRTAAETQYF. The CDR3 nucleotides are TGCGCCAGCAGCACCCGGACAGCTGCTGAGACCCAGTACTTC.

This chain connects TRBV4-1 to TRBJ2-7; 8 bases align to TRBD2. J was trimmed by 2 bases and V by 3 bases; bases with no gene match: 9. CDR1 and CDR2 from the germline V gene are MGHRA and YSYEKL. This CDR3 region has 16 residues. CDR3 residues: CASSQEAGRGTYEQYF. CDR3 nucleotides: TGCGCCAGCAGCCAGGAGGCCGGGAGGGGCACCTACGAGCAGTACTTC.

This clonotype was detected once. One end of the junction is discordant with germline, which a read error may explain. The chain combines TRBV24-1 with TRBJ2-2; 9 nucleotides align to TRBD1. CDR3 length equals 16 residues. Per the germline V gene, CDR1 is KGHDR and CDR2 is SFDVKD. CDR3 sequence (DNA): TGTGCCAGCAGTCCATCCGGGACAGGGATATACGGGGAGCTGTTTTTT. Protein sequence: CASSPSGTGIYGELFF.

In its sample, this clonotype was seen a few times. This may be a read error: a much more frequent sequence differs by one nucleotide. This chain connects TRBV29-1 to TRBJ2-3; 12 bases line up with TRBD2. The CDR3 is 14 amino acids. CDR1 and CDR2 from the germline V gene are SQVTM and ANQGSEA. The CDR3 region is CSVEGTSGTGTQYF. DNA for the CDR3: TGCAGCGTTGAAGGGACTAGCGGGACAGGTACGCAGTATTTT.

This clonotype was recorded many times. The chain uses TRBV5-1 and TRBJ2-7; D may be TRBD2 (6 bases). The CDR3 consists of 14 residues. Germline V CDR1 and CDR2: SGHRS, YFSETQ. V lost 0 bases, J lost 3 bases, and 10 bases lay in between. The CDR3 spells CASSLAGDNYEQYF. DNA of the CDR3: TGCGCCAGCAGCTTGGCGGGAGACAACTACGAGCAGTACTTC.

This chain uses TRBV10-3 with TRBJ1-6; D remains unclear. Trimming left V 3 bases short and J 7 bases short, with 16 bases between. Germline values: CDR1 ENHRY, CDR2 SYGVKD. The CDR3 extends over 16 amino acids. This CDR3 is CAISDREPLRNSPLHF. The DNA for the CDR3 is TGTGCCATCAGTGACCGGGAGCCCCTGAGGAATTCACCCCTCCACTTT.

The V and J genes are TRBV11-2 and TRBJ2-7; D unresolved. CDR3 length: 18 amino acids. Trimming left V 2 bases short and J 7 bases short, with 27 bases between. Looked up from germline, CDR1 is SGHAT and CDR2 is FQNNGV. The CDR3 DNA reads TGTGCCAGCAGCTTATTCTCAGATCCAACCCGGCCGGGCTTTGAGCAGTACTTC. It encodes CASSLFSDPTRPGFEQYF.

The chain recombines TRBV6-6 with TRBJ2-5, with TRBD2 identical over 8 bases. CDR1 is MNHNY, CDR2 SVGAGI, per germline (reference sequence). With V trimmed by 6 bases and J by 5 bases, 11 bases remained unmatched. The CDR3 runs 15 residues. CDR3: CASSTQRERWETQYF. The CDR3 DNA is TGTGCCAGCAGCACCCAGCGGGAGCGCTGGGAGACCCAGTACTTC.

For this clonotype: One end of the junction is discordant with germline, which a read error may explain. The rearrangement uses TRBV9 and TRBJ2-1; D may be TRBD1 or TRBD2 (6 bases each). This CDR3 region has 14 residues. Per germline, CDR1 SGDLS and CDR2 YYNGEE. The DNA for the CDR3 is TGTGCCAGCGGCGTAGTCGGTGGGGGGCCGGAGCAGTTCTTC. Encoded protein: CASGVVGGGPEQFF.

For the CDR3, the DNA is TGTGCCAGTGGTGTTATACTAGGTGGCTACACCTTC. It translates to CASGVILGGYTF. The chain carries TRBV7-3 and TRBJ1-2; unclear D gene. The CDR3 loop spans 12 amino acids. Germline CDR1 is SGHTA and CDR2 is FQGTGA. Trimming stripped 9 bases from V and 7 bases from J, with 15 bases between.

Ten or more counts support this clonotype. The rearrangement links TRBV7-9 to TRBJ2-3; 9 bases agree with TRBD2. The germline V gene encodes CDR1 SEHNR and CDR2 FQNEAQ (reference sequence). CDR3 length: 14 residues. The CDR3 sequence is CGGSSGENTDTQYF. DNA for the CDR3: TGTGGGGGATCTAGCGGGGAAAATACAGATACGCAGTATTTT.

The chain is built from TRBV13 and TRBJ1-4; D may be TRBD1 (5 bases). The V end lost 9 bases, the J end lost 8 bases, and 19 bases lay between the germline ends. CDR1 and CDR2 from the germline V gene are PRHDT and FYEKMQ (reference sequence). This CDR3 contains 14 residues. CDR3 DNA: TGTGCCAGTGCCCCTGGAGGGGCGGAAGAAAAACTGTTTTTT. Its translation: CASAPGGAEEKLFF. Supplemented by reference TRBV13 and TRBJ1-4, the full variable domain reads AAGVIQSPRHLIKEKRETATLKCYPIPRHDTVYWYQQGPGQDPQFLISFYEKMQSDKGSIPDRFSAQQFSDYHSELNMSSLELGDSALYFCASAPGGAEEKLFFGSGTQLSVL.

This clonotype appeared many times. This chain joins TRBV19 and TRBJ2-7; D ambiguous. Germline-derived CDR1 and CDR2 are LNHDA and SQIVND (reference sequence). The CDR3 is 13 amino acids. Trimming cost V 8 bases and J 0 bases, with 11 bases left between them. The CDR3 here is CASSQQLSYEQYF. CDR3 DNA sequence: TGTGCCAGTTCTCAACAGCTCTCCTACGAGCAGTACTTC. The full variable domain, its missing parts supplied by reference TRBV19 and TRBJ2-7, is DGGITQSPKYLFRKEGQNVTLSCEQNLNHDAMYWYRQDPGQGLRLIYYSQIVNDFQKGDIAEGYSVSREKKESFPLTVTSAQKNPTAFYLCASSQQLSYEQYFGPGTRLTVT.